The sequence of this T cell receptor (beta chain) was determined in a study of primary melanoma T cells and metastatic recurrence. Overall study context: These T2 to T4 primary melanomas had thickness greater than 1 mm.

With regard to this clone: Its antigen is unidentified.

Whole-study results and caveats: The authors suggested a successful antitumor T-cell response can exist in primary melanoma. Tumor T-cell fraction reportedly predicted progression-free survival independently. Progression-free survival prediction reportedly improved most when T-cell fraction, rather than another histopathological variable, joined tumor thickness.

V shed 5 bases and J shed 2 bases, with 9 bases lying between them. From germline, CDR1 is MNHGY and CDR2 SAAAGT. The CDR3 totals 13 residues. Sequenced by immunoSEQ multiplex PCR; TCRdb stores in-frame clones only, minus some. The repertoire holds under 1,400 clones, with around 83% as singletons. The sequenced sample was melanoma tumor tissue. J is TRBJ1-2 and V is TRBV6-8; D not certain. The TCR sequence derives from a human donor with melanoma. The CDR3 loop reads CASSGPLNYGYTF. The DNA of the CDR3 is TGTGCCAGCAGTGGTCCCTTAAACTATGGCTACACCTTC.